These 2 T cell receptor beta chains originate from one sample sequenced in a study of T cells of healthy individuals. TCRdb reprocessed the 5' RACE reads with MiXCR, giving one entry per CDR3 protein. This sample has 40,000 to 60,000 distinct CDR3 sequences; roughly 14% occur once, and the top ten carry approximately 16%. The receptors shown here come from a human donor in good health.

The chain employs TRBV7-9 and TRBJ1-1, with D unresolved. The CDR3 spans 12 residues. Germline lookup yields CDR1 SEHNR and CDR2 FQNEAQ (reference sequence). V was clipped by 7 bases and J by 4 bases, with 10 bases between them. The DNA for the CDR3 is TGTGCCAGCAACAGAGACTTCACTGAAGCTTTCTTT. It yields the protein CASNRDFTEAFF.

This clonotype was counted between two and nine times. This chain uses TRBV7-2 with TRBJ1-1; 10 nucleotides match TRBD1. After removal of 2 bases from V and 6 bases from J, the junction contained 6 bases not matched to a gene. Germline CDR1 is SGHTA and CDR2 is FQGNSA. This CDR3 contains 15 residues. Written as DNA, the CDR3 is TGTGCCAGCAGCTTATTTGACAGGGGGCCATCTGAAGCTTTCTTT. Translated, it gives CASSLFDRGPSEAFF.